This passage covers 26 T cell receptor beta chains from one sample sequenced in a study of blood T cell repertoires in COVID-19. The table came from immunoSEQ multiplex PCR; TCRdb's copy has only in-frame clones and leaves some out. The repertoire includes approximately 140,000 clones, 84% of them detected once, and about 5.5% sits in the top ten. The sequencing sample was made of PBMCs or T cells enriched from blood (not recorded which). All receptors come from a man aged 35-49 years with acute COVID-19.

The chain employs TRBV19 and TRBJ1-1; possibly TRBD1 for D (6 bases). V was trimmed by 3 bases and J by 2 bases, leaving 16 bases between them. This CDR3 region has 16 residues. Per germline, CDR1 LNHDA and CDR2 SQIVND (reference sequence). DNA for the CDR3: TGTGCCAGTAGTATGTCGGGGGGCGCTTCAAACACTGAAGCTTTCTTT. Protein sequence: CASSMSGGASNTEAFF.

The chain couples TRBV10-3 to TRBJ1-1; a weak D match, TRBD1 (5 bases). The length of the CDR3 is 13 residues. Germline CDR1 ENHRY, CDR2 SYGVKD. With 8 bases removed from V and 3 bases from J, the gap between germline ends came to 13 bases. Written as DNA, the CDR3 is TGTGCCATCGCCGGGGGAGAGGACACTGAAGCTTTCTTT. It translates to CAIAGGEDTEAFF.

This sequence joins TRBV28 and TRBJ1-3; 8 bases match TRBD1. This CDR3 spans 15 amino acids. With 8 bases clipped from V and 0 bases from J, the junction kept 6 bases outside the gene matches. Germline loops: CDR1 MDHEN, CDR2 SYDVKM. In nucleotides, the CDR3 is TGTGCCAGCCATCAGGGGGCGATCTCTGGAAACACCATATATTTT. It is translated as CASHQGAISGNTIYF.

The rearrangement joins TRBV9 to TRBJ2-1; TRBD1 matches 8 bases. Germline lookup yields CDR1 SGDLS and CDR2 YYNGEE. CDR3 length: 13 residues. V shed 1 base, J shed 7 bases, and the junction held 1 base outside the gene matches. The CDR3 is CASSVRDRNEQFF. The DNA for the CDR3 is TGTGCCAGCAGCGTACGGGACAGGAATGAGCAGTTCTTC.

The chain employs TRBV30 and TRBJ1-3; 7 positions agree with TRBD1. In germline, CDR1 is GTSNPN, CDR2 SVGIG (reference sequence). V lost 8 bases and J lost 0; bases outside the gene matches: 7. The CDR3 is 14 residues long. The CDR3 loop is CATTGDFSGNTIYF. Written as DNA, the CDR3 is TGTGCCACCACAGGGGATTTCTCTGGAAACACCATATATTTT.

The chain combines TRBV6-6 with TRBJ1-2; 7 bases match TRBD1. The germline V gene has CDR1 MNHNY and CDR2 SVGAGI (reference sequence). Trimming cost V 5 bases and J 4 bases; bases outside gene matches: 10. The CDR3 spans 15 residues. The DNA of the CDR3 is TGTGCCAGCAGTCCCCAGGGGGACACGGGCTATGGCTACACCTTC. It specifies CASSPQGDTGYGYTF.

This rearrangement joins TRBV19 to TRBJ1-6; possibly TRBD1 for D (6 bases). V gave up 7 bases and J gave up 9 bases, with 16 bases separating them. The CDR3 runs to 14 residues. The germline gives CDR1 LNHDA, CDR2 SQIVND (reference sequence). The CDR3 DNA reads TGTGCCAGTACCAAGGGGGGGGCTGGTTCACCCCTCCACTTT. Translated, it gives CASTKGGAGSPLHF.

V gene TRBV7-7 combines with J gene TRBJ2-7; 11 bases align to TRBD2. This CDR3 region has 16 residues. Germline V gives CDR1 SSHAT, CDR2 FNYEAQ (reference sequence). V lost 5 bases, J lost 2 bases, and 8 bases stayed unmatched. CDR3 sequence: CASSPSLAGGPYEQYF. CDR3 DNA sequence: TGTGCCAGCAGCCCCTCCCTAGCGGGGGGCCCCTACGAGCAGTACTTC.

This chain uses TRBV7-2 with TRBJ2-1; tentatively, D is TRBD2 (5 bases). This CDR3 is built from 16 residues. Germline CDR1 reads SGHTA; CDR2 reads FQGNSA. V lost 6 bases, J lost 0 bases, and 15 bases lay in between. The CDR3 sequence is CASRPLTGSSYNEQFF. DNA of the CDR3: TGTGCCAGCAGACCCCTGACGGGGAGCTCCTACAATGAGCAGTTCTTC.

This sequence joins TRBV10-3 and TRBJ1-2, with a tentative D call TRBD1 (5 bases). The CDR3 contains 14 residues. The V gene's germline CDR1 is ENHRY and CDR2 SYGVKD. Trimming stripped 8 bases from V and 0 bases from J, with 13 bases between. This CDR3 is CAIQRGESNYGYTF. DNA for the CDR3: TGTGCCATCCAACGGGGGGAATCTAACTATGGCTACACCTTC.

The rearrangement links TRBV4-2 to TRBJ2-5, with a tentative D call TRBD2 (5 bases). CDR1 and CDR2 from the germline V gene are LGHNA and YNFKEQ. V lost 0 bases to trimming and J lost 2 bases, with 13 bases between them. CDR3 length: 16 residues. CDR3 coding DNA: TGTGCCAGCAGCCAAGAAGGGCGGACTGATCAAGAGACCCAGTACTTC. Its translation is CASSQEGRTDQETQYF.

This clone turned up a few times. The chain joins TRBV19 to TRBJ2-1; D perhaps matches TRBD1 (7 bases). The germline CDR1 and CDR2 sequences are LNHDA and SQIVND (reference sequence). Between the trimmed V and J ends, which lost 4 bases and 6 bases, there was a span of 16 bases. There are 15 residues in the CDR3. CDR3 region: CASSTSQGGRNEQFF. The CDR3 bases are TGTGCCAGTAGTACCTCCCAGGGGGGTCGCAATGAGCAGTTCTTC. Drawing the rest from reference TRBV19 and TRBJ2-1, the complete variable domain is DGGITQSPKYLFRKEGQNVTLSCEQNLNHDAMYWYRQDPGQGLRLIYYSQIVNDFQKGDIAEGYSVSREKKESFPLTVTSAQKNPTAFYLCASSTSQGGRNEQFFGPGTRLTVL.

The CDR3 reads CASSESLTAYTQYF. In nucleotides, the CDR3 is TGCGCCAGCAGTGAGTCGTTGACAGCCTATACGCAGTATTTT. The chain combines TRBV10-1 with TRBJ2-3, with D tentatively TRBD1 (5 bases). The CDR3 sequence is 14 residues long. CDR1 is WNHNN, CDR2 SYGVQD, per germline (reference sequence). V was pared by 0 bases and J by 7 bases, with 11 bases between.

V and J are TRBV6-2 or TRBV6-3 and TRBJ2-3, with 8 bases lining up with TRBD2. The germline V gene has CDR1 MNHEY and CDR2 SVGEGT. The V gene end was trimmed by 5 bases and the J gene end by 1 base; junction bases not matched to a gene: 11. The CDR3 is 17 residues long. The CDR3 here is CASSTAVAGWGTDTQYF. The DNA for the CDR3 is TGTGCCAGCAGTACGGCGGTAGCGGGGTGGGGCACAGATACGCAGTATTTT.

The rearrangement joins TRBV7-9 to TRBJ1-1; a possible D gene is TRBD1 (5 bases). The germline gives CDR1 SEHNR, CDR2 FQNEAQ (reference sequence). Trimming pared 5 bases from V and 8 bases from J, leaving 18 bases between. The CDR3 covers 14 residues. CDR3 protein: CASSRDSGSGEAFF. The CDR3 DNA follows: TGTGCCAGCAGCCGGGACTCCGGCTCAGGAGAAGCTTTCTTT.

The chain recombines TRBV24-1 with TRBJ1-1; TRBD1 aligns across 8 bases. There are 15 residues in the CDR3. Trimming removed 3 bases from V and 3 bases from J; junction bases left unmatched: 5. CDR1 is KGHDR, CDR2 SFDVKD, per germline. CDR3 coding DNA: TGTGCCACCAGTGATCCAAAACAGGGGGACACTGAAGCTTTCTTT. Translating gives CATSDPKQGDTEAFF.

In DNA, the CDR3 is TGTGCCAGCAGCCAAGAGAGGACTGCTACCCTCCACTTT. It encodes CASSQERTATLHF. This sequence joins TRBV3-1 (or the pseudogene TRBV3-2) and TRBJ1-6; D gene uncertain. The V end was cut by 0 bases, the J end by 14 bases, with 11 bases between. Germline V gives CDR1 LGHDT, CDR2 YNNKEL (reference sequence). The CDR3 runs to 13 residues.

In its sample, this clone was seen a few times. The rearrangement links TRBV28 to TRBJ1-2; no reliable D call. The CDR3 runs to 14 residues. Germline CDR1 is MDHEN and CDR2 is SYDVKM. Trimming took off 2 bases at V and 4 bases at J, with 11 bases between the two ends. CDR3 sequence reads: CASSLNQYGYGYTF. The CDR3 nucleotides read TGTGCCAGCAGTTTAAACCAGTATGGCTATGGCTACACCTTC.

This chain connects TRBV5-1 to TRBJ1-4; D call uncertain. The length of the CDR3 is 14 residues. Trimming cost V 1 base and J 7 bases, with 11 bases left between them. The V gene's germline CDR1 is SGHRS and CDR2 YFSETQ. DNA of the CDR3: TGCGCCAGCAGCTTGTACGGAACGGGTGAAAAACTGTTTTTT. Amino acid sequence: CASSLYGTGEKLFF.

The chain links TRBV4-3 to TRBJ2-1; 7 bases match TRBD1. The CDR3 has 16 amino acids. Germline V lookup: CDR1 LGHNA, CDR2 YSLEER. Losses at the gene ends were 3 bases for V and 9 bases for J; bases not matched to a gene: 14. CDR3 protein: CASSQAPAGAGGEQFF. The CDR3 DNA reads as TGCGCCAGCAGCCAGGCTCCGGCCGGGGCAGGGGGTGAGCAGTTCTTC.

The genes are TRBV9 and TRBJ2-3; the D is unclear. The CDR3 sequence is 14 residues long. The V and J ends lost 3 bases and 6 bases respectively, with 14 bases between them. CDR1 is SGDLS and CDR2 is YYNGEE in the germline V gene. The CDR3: CASSDQLVRDTQYF. Written as DNA, the CDR3 is TGTGCCAGCAGCGACCAGCTGGTCAGGGATACGCAGTATTTT.

This chain connects TRBV11-3 to TRBJ2-7, with D hard to call. Germline lookup yields CDR1 SGHNT and CDR2 YENEEA. The CDR3 runs 13 residues. Trimming left V 4 bases short and J 5 bases short, with 12 bases between. The CDR3 coding sequence is TGTGCCAGCAGCTCCACACCGTCCAACGAGCAGTACTTC. Its translation: CASSSTPSNEQYF.

The chain couples TRBV9 to TRBJ2-3, with TRBD2 matching 12 bases. Germline V gives CDR1 SGDLS, CDR2 YYNGEE. The CDR3 totals 18 residues. The ends lost 4 bases at V and 0 bases at J; junction bases unmatched: 9. CDR3 in amino acids: CASSLGLAGLSSTDTQYF. CDR3 nucleotide sequence: TGTGCCAGCAGCCTCGGACTAGCGGGATTATCTAGCACAGATACGCAGTATTTT.

In its sample, this clone was seen a few times. The chain combines TRBV30 with TRBJ1-6, with D uncertain. Per the germline V gene, CDR1 is GTSNPN and CDR2 is SVGIG (reference sequence). The CDR3 is made up of 14 amino acids. V gave up 0 bases and J gave up 9 bases, with 12 bases separating them. The CDR3 DNA reads as TGTGCCTGGAGTGTTAATCCGCCTAGTTCACCCCTCCACTTT. Translation gives CAWSVNPPSSPLHF.

The chain uses TRBV9 and TRBJ2-7; a possible D gene is TRBD1 (5 bases). The CDR3 runs to 15 residues. V was cut by 2 bases and J by 7 bases, with 19 bases left in between. CDR1 SGDLS and CDR2 YYNGEE come from the germline V gene. The CDR3 reads CASSVNGHGDEEQYF. The CDR3 DNA sequence: TGTGCCAGCAGCGTCAACGGACACGGAGATGAGGAGCAGTACTTC.

This CDR3 is CASSMAGRGTGNYEQYF. CDR3 nucleotide sequence: TGTGCCAGTAGTATGGCCGGGCGGGGGACAGGGAACTACGAGCAGTACTTC. The V call is TRBV19, the J call TRBJ2-7; 9 nucleotides line up with TRBD1. The CDR3 length is 17 residues. With V trimmed by 3 bases and J by 3 bases, 12 bases remained unmatched. The germline gives CDR1 LNHDA, CDR2 SQIVND (reference sequence).